The rows below give T cell receptor beta chains drawn from one sample of a study of CXCR3-negative and CXCR3-positive naive CD8 T cells. TCRdb derives one entry per CDR3 protein from the 5' RACE reads, leaving out DNA. In total, the table holds approximately 83,000 distinct CDR3 sequences. Sequences were obtained from naive CXCR3- CD8+ T cells from blood. The receptor source for this set is a human donor in good health. Some clones in this sample may be carry-over from other donors' samples. The CDR3 runs from the conserved cysteine through the conserved F or W.

V gene	J gene	CDR3 protein
TRBV12-3/TRBV12-4	TRBJ2-5	CASSLTGPKTQYF
TRBV29-1	TRBJ1-2	CSVPHRGGRGYTF
TRBV5-1	TRBJ1-2	CASSLWGGLGDGYTF
TRBV3-1	TRBJ1-1	CASSQEGGGTEAFF
TRBV14	TRBJ1-2	CASSSTGTANYGYTF
TRBV11-1	TRBJ2-1	CASSLGPSLADEQFF
TRBV29-1	TRBJ2-7	CSVEAGRTGTVRHSYEQYF
TRBV25-1	TRBJ2-7	CASSESVGATSGISYEQYF
TRBV4-1	TRBJ2-3	CASSQGAGGDTQYF
TRBV7-6	TRBJ2-1	CASSNPGGDEQFF
TRBV5-6	TRBJ2-5	CASSLLAEATQYF
TRBV18	TRBJ2-3	CASSPRGSDTQYF
TRBV29-1	TRBJ2-7	CSALFGRGEQYF
TRBV7-2	TRBJ2-2	CASSLEDGVNTGELFF
TRBV7-9	TRBJ2-7	CASSSNSGDSYEQYF
TRBV12-3/TRBV12-4	TRBJ2-7	CASTPQPPLSDSYEQYF
TRBV29-1	TRBJ2-7	CSVDWGYEQYF
TRBV7-9	TRBJ1-5	CASSSDRRNQPQHF
TRBV29-1	TRBJ2-7	CSVEILQRNTYEQYF
TRBV7-8	TRBJ1-5	CASSPTPGQGLQPQHF
TRBV10-2	TRBJ2-7	CASSEFKADEQYF
TRBV10-2	TRBJ1-1	CASSLQGPNTEAFF
TRBV7-6	TRBJ2-5	CASSLAWVAGEPQETQYF
TRBV4-2	TRBJ2-2	CASSQMGQGLGELFF
TRBV28	TRBJ1-6	CASSLIGTGLFSPLHF
TRBV7-2	TRBJ2-7	CASSVGFGAGGSYEQYF
TRBV29-1	TRBJ2-7	CSAQTGVGEQYF
TRBV11-2	TRBJ2-7	CASSPSGFEQYF
TRBV7-6	TRBJ2-7	CASSSGQKQNEQYF
TRBV12-3/TRBV12-4	TRBJ2-2	CASSLSGGAAGELFF
TRBV12-3/TRBV12-4	TRBJ1-5	CASSLEAGSNQPQHF
TRBV4-2	TRBJ1-2	CASSLGIYYGYTF
TRBV5-4	TRBJ2-1	CASSPTGGDEQFF